One sample yielded the 3 T cell receptor beta chains listed below, sequenced in a study of long-term antiretroviral therapy in people with HIV. Sequencing used immunoSEQ v3.0 at survey level. Method: immunoSEQ multiplex PCR; TCRdb's copy keeps in-frame clones and lacks some. The sample lists tens of thousands of clones, around 85% occurring once. The sequenced sample was unsorted PBMCs, obtained roughly 5 years before starting antiretroviral therapy. These receptors all stem from a man aged 50-59 years with HIV.

The chain uses TRBV7-3 and TRBJ2-1; 13 positions agree with TRBD2. The V and J ends lost 5 bases and 8 bases, in that order; junction bases with no gene match: 9. Germline lookup yields CDR1 SGHTA and CDR2 FQGTGA. The CDR3 runs 16 residues. CDR3 sequence: CASSATSGRAVYEQFF. The CDR3 DNA is TGTGCCAGCAGCGCAACTAGCGGGAGGGCCGTATATGAGCAGTTCTTC.

The rearrangement uses TRBV5-1 and TRBJ1-1; TRBD1 aligns across 7 bases. Germline V lookup: CDR1 SGHRS, CDR2 YFSETQ. The CDR3 loop spans 13 amino acids. The ends lost 3 bases at V and 3 bases at J; junction bases unmatched: 2. The CDR3 DNA is TGCGCCAGCAGCTGGGGACAGTACACTGAAGCTTTCTTT. Protein sequence: CASSWGQYTEAFF.

The chain uses TRBV7-6 and TRBJ2-7; D is undetermined. There are 15 residues in the CDR3. In germline, CDR1 is SGHVS, CDR2 FNYEAQ. Trimming cost V 5 bases and J 3 bases, with 17 bases left between them. The chain's CDR3 is CASSSFAGRDYEQYF. Written as DNA, the CDR3 is TGTGCCAGCAGCAGTTTCGCCGGCAGAGACTACGAGCAGTACTTC.